This entry lists 17 T cell receptor beta chains sequenced from one sample in a study of shared clonotypes between healthy human individuals. Repertoires were generated with immunoSEQ multiplex PCR, while TCRdb's copy carries only in-frame clones and drops some. The sample records 2 million to 2.5 million clones, almost 96% being singletons. Material: naive CD4+ T cells sorted from blood. Subset indicated: CD45RA+ positively selected. All receptors derive from a man between 18 and 35 years old in good health.

The J gene is TRBJ2-5, the V gene TRBV4-1; 8 bases match TRBD2. The CDR3 is 17 amino acids. J was trimmed by 5 bases and V by 0 bases; bases with no gene match: 11. Germline CDR1 and CDR2: MGHRA and YSYEKL. The CDR3 sequence: CASSQDPNGGAGETQYF. The CDR3 nucleotides read TGCGCCAGCAGCCAAGATCCGAACGGGGGGGCCGGTGAGACCCAGTACTTC.

The rearrangement links TRBV28 to TRBJ2-1; 13 bases are a match to TRBD2. The CDR3 runs 20 residues. J was trimmed by 2 bases and V by 4 bases; bases with no gene match: 14. Germline assignment: CDR1 MDHEN and CDR2 SYDVKM. The CDR3 DNA follows: TGTGCCAGCAGTTCCGGGGGACTAGCGGGGAGCAATTGGGCCTACAATGAGCAGTTCTTC. Translated, it gives CASSSGGLAGSNWAYNEQFF.

For this clone: This sample includes further DNA sequences coding for the same CDR3. The gene calls are TRBV5-4 and TRBJ2-1, with 9 bases that match TRBD1. V lost 3 bases to trimming and J lost 4 bases; unmatched junction nucleotides: 5. This CDR3 region has 15 residues. Germline V gene sequence: CDR1 SGHNT, CDR2 YYREEE (reference sequence). The CDR3: CASSSTGTGYNEQFF. The DNA for the CDR3 is TGTGCCAGCAGCTCAACCGGGACAGGGTACAATGAGCAGTTCTTC.

V usage is TRBV27 and J usage is TRBJ2-2; TRBD2 aligns across 11 bases. The CDR3 totals 19 residues. The V and J ends lost 3 bases and 2 bases, in that order; junction bases with no gene match: 11. Germline loops: CDR1 MNHEY, CDR2 SMNVEV (reference sequence). CDR3 residues: CASSFRLDGLAGNTGELFF. CDR3 nucleotide sequence: TGTGCCAGCAGTTTCCGTCTAGATGGACTAGCGGGTAACACCGGGGAGCTGTTTTTT.

This clone was detected only once. V is TRBV28 and J is TRBJ2-3; tentative D call: TRBD1 (5 bases). The CDR3 consists of 14 residues. Germline CDR1 reads MDHEN; CDR2 reads SYDVKM. Trimming took off 2 bases at V and 3 bases at J, with 9 bases between the two ends. For the CDR3, the DNA is TGTGCCAGCAGTTTAAAACAGGCAACAGATACGCAGTATTTT. It is translated as CASSLKQATDTQYF.

V is TRBV7-8 and J is TRBJ2-1; TRBD2 aligns across 8 bases. The CDR3 length is 15 residues. Germline V gene data show CDR1 as SGHVS and CDR2 as FQNEAQ. J lost 6 bases, V lost 0 bases, and 4 bases had no gene match. CDR3 sequence reads: CASSLAFAGGNEQFF. CDR3 sequence (DNA): TGTGCCAGCAGCTTAGCTTTTGCGGGAGGCAATGAGCAGTTCTTC. Variable domain in full (rest from reference TRBV7-8 and TRBJ2-1): GAGVSQSPRYKVAKRGQDVALRCDPISGHVSLFWYQQALGQGPEFLTYFQNEAQLDKSGLPSDRFFAERPEGSVSTLKIQRTQQEDSAVYLCASSLAFAGGNEQFFGPGTRLTVL.

This rearrangement joins TRBV11-2 to TRBJ1-1; D unclear. In germline, CDR1 is SGHAT, CDR2 FQNNGV. Trimming left V 6 bases short and J 0 bases short, with 14 bases between. CDR3 length: 15 amino acids. The CDR3 here is CASSEPGVMNTEAFF. DNA of the CDR3: TGTGCCAGCAGTGAACCGGGAGTTATGAACACTGAAGCTTTCTTT.

The chain recombines TRBV18 with TRBJ2-7, with 12 bases matching TRBD2. CDR3 size: 14 residues. With V trimmed by 6 bases and J by 6 bases, 6 bases remained unmatched. Germline values: CDR1 KGHSH, CDR2 LQKENI. The CDR3 bases are TGTGCCAGCTCCCCGACTAGCGGGGGAGGCGAGCAGTACTTC. This encodes CASSPTSGGGEQYF.

The gene calls are TRBV19 and TRBJ2-7; D is undetermined. The CDR3 runs to 13 residues. Germline V lookup: CDR1 LNHDA, CDR2 SQIVND (reference sequence). V was shortened by 8 bases and J by 9 bases, with 20 bases between the two germline ends. The CDR3 DNA reads TGTGCCAGTGATAGGGTCTGGTCCGCCGCGCAGTACTTC. Its protein is CASDRVWSAAQYF.

This clone was counted a single time. V gene TRBV28 combines with J gene TRBJ2-5; TRBD1 matches at 7 bases. CDR3 length: 18 residues. Germline CDR1 and CDR2: MDHEN and SYDVKM. Losses at the gene ends were 6 bases for V and 7 bases for J; bases not matched to a gene: 23. DNA for the CDR3: TGTGCCAGCAGCCCAACAGAACAGGGACAGCCCTCCCGTCGGACCCAGTACTTC. Amino acid sequence: CASSPTEQGQPSRRTQYF.

The chain links TRBV29-1 to TRBJ2-3, with D tentatively TRBD1 (5 bases). This CDR3 is built from 14 residues. The germline gives CDR1 SQVTM, CDR2 ANQGSEA. Trimming removed 5 bases from V and 1 base from J, with 13 bases in between. CDR3 amino acids: CSVPQAVGTDTQYF. The DNA of the CDR3 is TGCAGCGTTCCACAGGCTGTGGGCACAGATACGCAGTATTTT.

The rearrangement joins TRBV4-1 to TRBJ1-5; TRBD1 aligns across 8 bases. CDR1 and CDR2 (germline): MGHRA, YSYEKL. V was pared by 4 bases and J by 4 bases, with 6 bases of the junction left unmatched. This CDR3 spans 15 amino acids. CDR3 bases: TGCGCCAGCAGCCTTTCCGGGACAGGTAATCAGCCCCAGCATTTT. As protein: CASSLSGTGNQPQHF.

The J gene is TRBJ1-2, the V gene TRBV10-3; D remains unclear. The CDR3 has 15 amino acids. CDR1 ENHRY and CDR2 SYGVKD come from the germline V gene. The V and J ends lost 6 bases and 2 bases respectively, with 16 bases between them. CDR3 bases: TGTGCCATCAGCCGCACCTTAGCCCTGAACTATGGCTACACCTTC. Encoded protein: CAISRTLALNYGYTF.

V usage is TRBV2 and J usage is TRBJ2-7; TRBD2 agrees at 8 bases. Germline-derived CDR1 and CDR2 are SNHLY and FYNNEI. V lost 7 bases and J lost 7; bases outside the gene matches: 24. The CDR3 is made up of 18 amino acids. The CDR3 DNA sequence: TGTGCCAGCAATCGAGGAGCGGGAGTGGAGGCGGGGTTGTCGGAGCAGTACTTC. Translation gives CASNRGAGVEAGLSEQYF.

V gene TRBV7-6 combines with J gene TRBJ2-1, with 7 bases matching TRBD2. Germline V lookup: CDR1 SGHVS, CDR2 FNYEAQ. With V trimmed by 0 bases and J by 4 bases, 3 bases remained unmatched. The CDR3 sequence is 15 residues long. CDR3 sequence: CASSLAAGVYNEQFF. Written as DNA, the CDR3 is TGTGCCAGCAGCTTAGCGGCGGGGGTATACAATGAGCAGTTCTTC.

The V and J genes are TRBV5-8 and TRBJ2-1; 7 bases are shared with TRBD1. This CDR3 has 14 amino acids. Unmatched junction bases numbered 7, after V lost 5 bases and J lost 5 bases. Germline CDR1 is SGHTS and CDR2 is YDEGEE. CDR3 in DNA: TGTGCCAGCAGTTCGGGACAGAAAAACAATGAGCAGTTCTTC. This encodes CASSSGQKNNEQFF.

This clone was picked up one time. The chain uses TRBV5-4 and TRBJ1-2; D gene uncertain. Germline values: CDR1 SGHNT, CDR2 YYREEE (reference sequence). Trimming removed 4 bases from V and 8 bases from J, with 12 bases in between. This CDR3 is built from 12 residues. This CDR3 is CASSPDAAGYTF. The DNA of the CDR3 is TGTGCCAGCAGCCCAGATGCGGCCGGCTACACCTTC.